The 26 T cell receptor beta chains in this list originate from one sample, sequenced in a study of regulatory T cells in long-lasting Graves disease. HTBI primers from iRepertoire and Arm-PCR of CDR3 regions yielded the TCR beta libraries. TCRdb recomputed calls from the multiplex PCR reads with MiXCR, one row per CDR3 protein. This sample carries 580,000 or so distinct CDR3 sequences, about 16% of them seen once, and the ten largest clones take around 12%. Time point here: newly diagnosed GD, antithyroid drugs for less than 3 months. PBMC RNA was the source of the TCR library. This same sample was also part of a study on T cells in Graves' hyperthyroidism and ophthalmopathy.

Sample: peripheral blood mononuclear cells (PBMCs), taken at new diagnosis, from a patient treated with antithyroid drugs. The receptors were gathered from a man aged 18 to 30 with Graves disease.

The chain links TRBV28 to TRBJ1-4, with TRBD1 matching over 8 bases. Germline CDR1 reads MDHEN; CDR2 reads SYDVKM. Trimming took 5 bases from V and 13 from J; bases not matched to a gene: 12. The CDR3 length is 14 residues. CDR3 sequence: CASSLGGQALRLFF. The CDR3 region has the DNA TGTGCCAGCAGTCTAGGGGGACAGGCTCTAAGACTGTTTTTT. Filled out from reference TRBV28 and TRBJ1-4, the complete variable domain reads DVKVTQSSRYLVKRTGEKVFLECVQDMDHENMFWYRQDPGLGLRLIYFSYDVKMKEKGDIPEGYSVSREKKERFSLILESASTNQTSMYLCASSLGGQALRLFFGSGTQLSVL.

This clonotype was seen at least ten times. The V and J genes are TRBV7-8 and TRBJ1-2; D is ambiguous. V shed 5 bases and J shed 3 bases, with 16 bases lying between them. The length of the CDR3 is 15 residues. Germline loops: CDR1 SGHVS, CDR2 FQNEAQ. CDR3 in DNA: TGTGCCAGCAGCCCTGCCCGGATCAACTACTATGGCTACACCTTC. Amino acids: CASSPARINYYGYTF.

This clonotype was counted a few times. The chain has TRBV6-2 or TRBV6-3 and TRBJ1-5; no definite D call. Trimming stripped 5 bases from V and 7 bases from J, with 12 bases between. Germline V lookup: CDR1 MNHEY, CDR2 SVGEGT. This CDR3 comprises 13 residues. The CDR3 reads CASSPLLGQPQHF. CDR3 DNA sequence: TGTGCCAGCAGTCCCCTACTCGGGCAGCCCCAGCATTTT.

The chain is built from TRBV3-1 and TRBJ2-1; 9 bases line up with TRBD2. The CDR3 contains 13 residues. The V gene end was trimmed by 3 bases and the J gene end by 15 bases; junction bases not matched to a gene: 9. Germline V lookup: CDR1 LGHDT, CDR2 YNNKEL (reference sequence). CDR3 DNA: TGTGCCAGCAGCCACGCTAGCGGGATGAAGCCGTTCTTC. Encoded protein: CASSHASGMKPFF.

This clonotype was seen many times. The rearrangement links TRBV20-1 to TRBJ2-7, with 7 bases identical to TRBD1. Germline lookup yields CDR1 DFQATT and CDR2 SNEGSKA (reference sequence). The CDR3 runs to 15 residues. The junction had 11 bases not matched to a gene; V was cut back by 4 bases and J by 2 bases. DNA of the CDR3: TGCAGTGCTACCCCCATACAGGGGTCCCCCTACGAGCAGTACTTC. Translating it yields CSATPIQGSPYEQYF.

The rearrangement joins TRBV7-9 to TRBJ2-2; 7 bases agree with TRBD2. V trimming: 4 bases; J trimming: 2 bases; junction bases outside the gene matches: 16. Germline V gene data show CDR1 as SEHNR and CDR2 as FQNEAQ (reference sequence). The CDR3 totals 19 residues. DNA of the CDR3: TGTGCCAGCAGCTCGGGGGGACTGCGCTCACGGACTAACACCGGGGAGCTGTTTTTT. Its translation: CASSSGGLRSRTNTGELFF.

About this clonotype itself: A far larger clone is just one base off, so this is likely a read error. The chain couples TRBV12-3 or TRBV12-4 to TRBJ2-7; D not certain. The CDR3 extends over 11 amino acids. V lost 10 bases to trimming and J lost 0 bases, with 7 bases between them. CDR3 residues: CANSPSYEQYF. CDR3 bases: TGTGCCAACAGCCCCTCCTACGAGCAGTACTTC.

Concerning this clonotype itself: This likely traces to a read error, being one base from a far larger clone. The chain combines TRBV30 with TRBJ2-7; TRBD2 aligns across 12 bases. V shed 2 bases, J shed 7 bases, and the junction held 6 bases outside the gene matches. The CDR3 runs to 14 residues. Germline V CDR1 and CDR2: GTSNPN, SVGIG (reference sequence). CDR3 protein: CAWSRGLAGNEQYF. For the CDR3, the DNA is TGTGCCTGGAGTCGGGGACTAGCGGGCAATGAGCAGTACTTC.

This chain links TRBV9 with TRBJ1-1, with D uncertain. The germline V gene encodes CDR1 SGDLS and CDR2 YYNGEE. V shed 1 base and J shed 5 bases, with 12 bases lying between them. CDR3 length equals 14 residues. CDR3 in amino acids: CASSVKGSRTEAFF. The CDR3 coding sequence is TGTGCCAGCAGCGTAAAAGGGAGCCGGACTGAAGCTTTCTTT.

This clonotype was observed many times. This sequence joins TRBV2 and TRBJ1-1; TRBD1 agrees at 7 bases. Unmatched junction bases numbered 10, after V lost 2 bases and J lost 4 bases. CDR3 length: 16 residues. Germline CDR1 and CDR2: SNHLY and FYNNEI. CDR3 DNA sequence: TGTGCCAGCAGTGAACCTCGGACAGGTCAAGGCACTGAAGCTTTCTTT. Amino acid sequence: CASSEPRTGQGTEAFF.

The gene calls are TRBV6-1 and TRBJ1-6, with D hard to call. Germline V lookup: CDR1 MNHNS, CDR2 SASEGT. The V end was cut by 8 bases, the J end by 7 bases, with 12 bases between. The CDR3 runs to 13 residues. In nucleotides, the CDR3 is TGTGCCAGCCGGGCGGGGAACAATTCACCCCTCCACTTT. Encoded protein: CASRAGNNSPLHF.

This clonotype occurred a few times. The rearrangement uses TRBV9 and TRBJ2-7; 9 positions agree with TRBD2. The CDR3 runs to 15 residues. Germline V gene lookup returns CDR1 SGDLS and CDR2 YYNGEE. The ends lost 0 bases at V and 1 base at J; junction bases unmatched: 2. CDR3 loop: CASSVETSGSYEQYF. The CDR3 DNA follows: TGTGCCAGCAGCGTAGAGACTAGCGGATCCTACGAGCAGTACTTC.

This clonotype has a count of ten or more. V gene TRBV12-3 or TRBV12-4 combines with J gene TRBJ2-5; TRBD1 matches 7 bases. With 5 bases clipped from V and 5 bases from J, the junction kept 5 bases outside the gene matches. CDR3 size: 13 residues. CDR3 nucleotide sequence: TGTGCCAGCAGTACAGGGGAAGTCGAGACCCAGTACTTC. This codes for CASSTGEVETQYF.

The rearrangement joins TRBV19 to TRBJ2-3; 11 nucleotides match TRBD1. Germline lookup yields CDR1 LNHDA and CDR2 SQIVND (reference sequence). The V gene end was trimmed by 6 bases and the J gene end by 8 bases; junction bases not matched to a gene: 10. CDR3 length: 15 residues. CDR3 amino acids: CASREGQGGFVTQYF. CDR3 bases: TGTGCCAGTAGGGAGGGACAGGGGGGATTTGTTACGCAGTATTTT.

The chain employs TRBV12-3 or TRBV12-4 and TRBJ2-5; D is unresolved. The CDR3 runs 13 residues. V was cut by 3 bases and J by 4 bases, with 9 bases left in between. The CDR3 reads CASSLFPGETQYF. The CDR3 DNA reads TGTGCCAGCAGTTTGTTCCCGGGAGAGACCCAGTACTTC.

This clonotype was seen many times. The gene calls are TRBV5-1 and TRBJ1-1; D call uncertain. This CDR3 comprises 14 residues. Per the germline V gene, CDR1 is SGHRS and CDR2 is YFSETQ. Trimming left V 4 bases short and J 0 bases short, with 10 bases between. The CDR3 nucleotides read TGCGCCAGCAGCCCCGACACCATGAACACTGAAGCTTTCTTT. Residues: CASSPDTMNTEAFF.

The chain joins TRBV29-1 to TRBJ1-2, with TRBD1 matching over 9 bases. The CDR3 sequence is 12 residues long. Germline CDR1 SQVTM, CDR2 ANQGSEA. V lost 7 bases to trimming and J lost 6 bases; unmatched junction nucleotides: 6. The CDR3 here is CSALGQGHGYTF. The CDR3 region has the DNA TGCAGCGCTCTCGGACAGGGGCATGGCTACACCTTC.

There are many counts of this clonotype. The CDR3 nucleotides read TGTGCCAGCAGCGGTCTAGCGGGAGCAGACGAGCAGTACTTC. This sequence encodes CASSGLAGADEQYF. This chain links TRBV27 with TRBJ2-7; 10 bases fit TRBD2. Germline assignment: CDR1 MNHEY and CDR2 SMNVEV (reference sequence). The CDR3 is 14 amino acids. Trimming at V came to 6 bases and at J to 5 bases, leaving 7 bases not matched to a gene.

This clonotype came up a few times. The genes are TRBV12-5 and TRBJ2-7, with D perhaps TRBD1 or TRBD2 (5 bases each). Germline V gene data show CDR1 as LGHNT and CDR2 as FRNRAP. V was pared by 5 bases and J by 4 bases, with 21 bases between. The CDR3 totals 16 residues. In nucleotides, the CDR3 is TGTGCTAGTGGTCACCATTCCGGGACGGCCTTTTACGAGCAGTACTTC. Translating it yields CASGHHSGTAFYEQYF.

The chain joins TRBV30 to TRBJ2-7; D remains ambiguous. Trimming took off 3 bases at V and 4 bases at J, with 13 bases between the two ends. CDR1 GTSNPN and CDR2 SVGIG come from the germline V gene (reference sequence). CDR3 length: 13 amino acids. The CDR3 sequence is CAWRVPWNYEQYF. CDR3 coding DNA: TGTGCCTGGAGGGTACCCTGGAATTACGAGCAGTACTTC.

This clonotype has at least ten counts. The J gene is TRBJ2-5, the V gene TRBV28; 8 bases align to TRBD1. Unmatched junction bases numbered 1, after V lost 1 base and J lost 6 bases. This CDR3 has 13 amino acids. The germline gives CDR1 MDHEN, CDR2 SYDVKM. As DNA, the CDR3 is TGTGCCAGCAGTTTATCAGGGGGCAAGACCCAGTACTTC. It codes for CASSLSGGKTQYF.

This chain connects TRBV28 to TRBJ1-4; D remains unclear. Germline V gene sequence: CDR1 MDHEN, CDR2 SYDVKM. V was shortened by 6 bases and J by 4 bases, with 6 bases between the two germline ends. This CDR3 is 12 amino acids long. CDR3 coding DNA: TGTGCCAGCAGACAGTATAATGAAAAACTGTTTTTT. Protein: CASRQYNEKLFF.

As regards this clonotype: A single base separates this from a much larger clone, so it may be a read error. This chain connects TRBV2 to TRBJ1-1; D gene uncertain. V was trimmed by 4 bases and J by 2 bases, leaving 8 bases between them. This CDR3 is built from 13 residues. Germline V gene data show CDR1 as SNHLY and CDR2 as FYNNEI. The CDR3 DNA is TGTGCCAGCAGTGGGGATTGCAACACTGAAGCTTTCTTT. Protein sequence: CASSGDCNTEAFF.

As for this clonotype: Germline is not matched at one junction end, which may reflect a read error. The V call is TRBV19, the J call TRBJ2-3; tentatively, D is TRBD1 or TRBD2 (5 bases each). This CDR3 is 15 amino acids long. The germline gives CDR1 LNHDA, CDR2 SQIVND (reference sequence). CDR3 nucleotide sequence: TGTGCCAGTAGAAAGGACTGGGGGACGACAGTTACGCAGTATTTT. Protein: CASRKDWGTTVTQYF.

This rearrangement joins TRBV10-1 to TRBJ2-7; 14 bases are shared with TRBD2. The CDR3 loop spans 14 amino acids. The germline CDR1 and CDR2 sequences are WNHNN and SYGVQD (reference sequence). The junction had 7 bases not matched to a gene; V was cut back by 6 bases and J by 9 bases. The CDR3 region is CASRPGLAGEVQYF. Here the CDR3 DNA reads TGCGCCAGCAGGCCGGGACTAGCGGGAGAAGTGCAGTACTTC.

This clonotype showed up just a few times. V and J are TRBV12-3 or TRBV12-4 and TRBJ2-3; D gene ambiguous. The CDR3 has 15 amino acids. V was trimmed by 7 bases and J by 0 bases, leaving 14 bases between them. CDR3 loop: CASNQLESSTDTQYF. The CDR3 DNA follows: TGTGCCAGCAACCAGCTGGAGTCTAGCACAGATACGCAGTATTTT.